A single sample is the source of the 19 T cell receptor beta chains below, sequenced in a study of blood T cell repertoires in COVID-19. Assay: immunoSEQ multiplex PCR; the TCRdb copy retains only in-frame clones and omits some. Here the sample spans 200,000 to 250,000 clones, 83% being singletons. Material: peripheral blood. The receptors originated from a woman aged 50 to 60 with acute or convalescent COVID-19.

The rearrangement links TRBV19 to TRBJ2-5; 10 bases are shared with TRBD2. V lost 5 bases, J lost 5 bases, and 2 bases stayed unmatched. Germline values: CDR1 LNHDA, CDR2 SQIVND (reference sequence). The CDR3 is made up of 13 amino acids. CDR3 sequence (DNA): TGTGCCAGTAGTGAGGGACTAGCGGAGACCCAGTACTTC. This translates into CASSEGLAETQYF.

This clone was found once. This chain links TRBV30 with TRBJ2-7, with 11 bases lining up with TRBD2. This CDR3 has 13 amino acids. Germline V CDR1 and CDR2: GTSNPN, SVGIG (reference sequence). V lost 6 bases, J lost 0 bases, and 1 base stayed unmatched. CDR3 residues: CACLAGGSYEQYF. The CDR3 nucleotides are TGTGCCTGCCTAGCGGGGGGCTCCTACGAGCAGTACTTC.

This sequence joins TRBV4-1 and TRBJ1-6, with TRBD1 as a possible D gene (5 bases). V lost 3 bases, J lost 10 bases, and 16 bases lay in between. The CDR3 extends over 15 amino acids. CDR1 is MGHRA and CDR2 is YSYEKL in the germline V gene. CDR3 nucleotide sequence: TGCGCCAGCAGCCAGATCCCAGGGTTAGGATCACCCCTCCACTTT. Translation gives CASSQIPGLGSPLHF.

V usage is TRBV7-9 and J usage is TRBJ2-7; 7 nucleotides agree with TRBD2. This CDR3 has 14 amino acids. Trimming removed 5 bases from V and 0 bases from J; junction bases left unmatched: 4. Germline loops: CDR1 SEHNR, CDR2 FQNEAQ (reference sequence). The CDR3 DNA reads TGTGCCAGCAGCCCATGGGGGGGCTCCTACGAGCAGTACTTC. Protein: CASSPWGGSYEQYF.

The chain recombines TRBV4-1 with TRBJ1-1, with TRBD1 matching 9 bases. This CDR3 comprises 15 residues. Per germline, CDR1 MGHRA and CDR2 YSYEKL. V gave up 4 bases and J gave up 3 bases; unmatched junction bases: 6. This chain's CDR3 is CASSPLGQGDTEAFF. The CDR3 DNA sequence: TGCGCCAGCAGCCCACTGGGACAGGGAGACACTGAAGCTTTCTTT.

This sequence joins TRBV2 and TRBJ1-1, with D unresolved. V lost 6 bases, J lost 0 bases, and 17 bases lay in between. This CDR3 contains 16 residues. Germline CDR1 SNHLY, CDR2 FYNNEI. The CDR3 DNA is TGTGCCAGCAGGAGAGCGGAGTATCCGTTGAACACTGAAGCTTTCTTT. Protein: CASRRAEYPLNTEAFF.

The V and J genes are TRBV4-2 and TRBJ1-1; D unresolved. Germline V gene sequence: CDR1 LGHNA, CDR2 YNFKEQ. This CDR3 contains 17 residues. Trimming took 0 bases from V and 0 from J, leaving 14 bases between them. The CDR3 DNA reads TGTGCCAGCAGCCAAGAAGAAAACCGGGTCTTGAACACTGAAGCTTTCTTT. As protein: CASSQEENRVLNTEAFF.

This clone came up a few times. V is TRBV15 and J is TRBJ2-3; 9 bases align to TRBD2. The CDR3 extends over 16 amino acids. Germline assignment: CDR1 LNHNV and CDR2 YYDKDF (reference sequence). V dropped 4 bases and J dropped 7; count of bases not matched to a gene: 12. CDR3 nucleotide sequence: TGTGCCACCAGCACTTTAGCGGGAGTAAACCCACATACGCAGTATTTT. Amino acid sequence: CATSTLAGVNPHTQYF.

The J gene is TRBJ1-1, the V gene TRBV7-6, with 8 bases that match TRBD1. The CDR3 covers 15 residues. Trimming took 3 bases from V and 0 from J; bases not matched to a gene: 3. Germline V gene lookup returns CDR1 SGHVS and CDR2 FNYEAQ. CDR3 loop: CASSFRTGMNTEAFF. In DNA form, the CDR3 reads TGTGCCAGCAGCTTTCGGACAGGGATGAACACTGAAGCTTTCTTT.

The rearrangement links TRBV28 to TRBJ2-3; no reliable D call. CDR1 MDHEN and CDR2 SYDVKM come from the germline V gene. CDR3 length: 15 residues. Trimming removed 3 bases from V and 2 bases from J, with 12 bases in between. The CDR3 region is CASSFSTPFTDTQYF. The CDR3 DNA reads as TGTGCCAGCAGTTTTAGTACCCCATTCACAGATACGCAGTATTTT.

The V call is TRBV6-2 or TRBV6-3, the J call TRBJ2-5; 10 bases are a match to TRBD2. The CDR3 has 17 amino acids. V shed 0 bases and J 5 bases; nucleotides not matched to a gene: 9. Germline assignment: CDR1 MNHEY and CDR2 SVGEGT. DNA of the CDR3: TGTGCCAGCAGTTACTCGGTCGCTAGCGGGGGAGAGGAGACCCAGTACTTC. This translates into CASSYSVASGGEETQYF.

The CDR3 DNA reads as TGTGCCAGCAGCTCCCCCTACAATGAGCAGTTCTTC. Translating gives CASSSPYNEQFF. The rearrangement links TRBV12-3 or TRBV12-4 to TRBJ2-1; D remains unclear. Trimming pared 6 bases from V and 2 bases from J, leaving 5 bases between. The CDR3 is 12 residues long.

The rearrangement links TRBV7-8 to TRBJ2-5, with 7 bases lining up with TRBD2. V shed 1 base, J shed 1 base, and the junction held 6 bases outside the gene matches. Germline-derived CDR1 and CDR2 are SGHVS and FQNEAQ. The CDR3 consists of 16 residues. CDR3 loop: CASSLGRPSGQETQYF. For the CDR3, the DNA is TGTGCCAGCAGCTTAGGGCGGCCTAGCGGCCAAGAGACCCAGTACTTC.

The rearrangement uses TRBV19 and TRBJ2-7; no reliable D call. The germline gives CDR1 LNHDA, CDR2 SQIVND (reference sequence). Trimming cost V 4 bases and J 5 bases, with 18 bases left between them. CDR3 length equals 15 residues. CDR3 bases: TGTGCCAGTAGTAATTCCCTAAACGTCCCGGACGAGCAGTACTTC. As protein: CASSNSLNVPDEQYF. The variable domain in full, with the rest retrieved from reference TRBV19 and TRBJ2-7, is DGGITQSPKYLFRKEGQNVTLSCEQNLNHDAMYWYRQDPGQGLRLIYYSQIVNDFQKGDIAEGYSVSREKKESFPLTVTSAQKNPTAFYLCASSNSLNVPDEQYFGPGTRLTVT.

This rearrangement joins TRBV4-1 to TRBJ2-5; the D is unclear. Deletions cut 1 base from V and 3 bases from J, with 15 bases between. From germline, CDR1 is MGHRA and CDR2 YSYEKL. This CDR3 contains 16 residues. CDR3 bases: TGCGCCAGCAGCCAAGTATCGCCTAGATCGGAAGAGACCCAGTACTTC. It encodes CASSQVSPRSEETQYF.

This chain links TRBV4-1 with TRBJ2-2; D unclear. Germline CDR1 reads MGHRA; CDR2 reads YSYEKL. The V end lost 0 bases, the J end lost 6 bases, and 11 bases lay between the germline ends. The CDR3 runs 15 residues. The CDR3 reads CASSQDIILAGELFF. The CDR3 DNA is TGCGCCAGCAGCCAAGATATTATCCTAGCCGGGGAGCTGTTTTTT.

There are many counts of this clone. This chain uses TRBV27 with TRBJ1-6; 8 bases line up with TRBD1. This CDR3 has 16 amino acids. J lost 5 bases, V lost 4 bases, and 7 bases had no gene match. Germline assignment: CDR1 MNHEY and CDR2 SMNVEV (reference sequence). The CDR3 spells CASSSRTGHNNSPLHF. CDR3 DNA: TGTGCCAGCAGTTCCCGGACAGGGCATAATAATTCACCCCTCCACTTT.

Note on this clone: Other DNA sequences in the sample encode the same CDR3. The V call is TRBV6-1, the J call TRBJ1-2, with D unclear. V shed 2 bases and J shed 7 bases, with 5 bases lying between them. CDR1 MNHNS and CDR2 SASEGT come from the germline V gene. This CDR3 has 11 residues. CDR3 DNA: TGTGCCAGCAGTGAATCTATTGGCTACACCTTC. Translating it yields CASSESIGYTF.

CDR3 amino acids: CATSRGGQGGDEQYF. In DNA form, the CDR3 reads TGTGCCACCAGCAGAGGGGGACAGGGAGGAGACGAGCAGTACTTC. V gene TRBV15 combines with J gene TRBJ2-7; 9 nucleotides align to TRBD1. The CDR3 runs 15 residues. The J segment lost 5 bases and the V segment lost 1 base, leaving 6 bases of the junction unmatched. CDR1 is LNHNV, CDR2 YYDKDF, per germline (reference sequence).